The 27 T cell receptor beta chains listed next were all sequenced from one sample in a study of beta chain features in type 1 diabetes (dated by TCRdb to the late 2010s). The library was obtained by the immunoSEQ multiplex PCR assay. The entire amount of isolated RNA was reverse transcribed using the High Capacity cDNA Reverse Transcription Kit, so the sequenced TCRB transcripts were expressed ones. As stored in TCRdb, this immuneACCESS dataset retains in-frame rearrangements with V and J assigned. A fraction of the clones does not appear; measured against another copy, unresolved V genes explain less than half of the discrepancy, and the remainder lacks a known reason. Counted in this sample were around 500,000 clones; roughly 30% of them appeared once. The top ten clones comprise 0.05% to 0.065% of the sample. The sequenced sample was naive CD4+ T cells from blood. Interpreted using the paper, the cell subset or site label stands for: true naive CD4+ T cells. These receptors were obtained from a man younger than 30 in good health.

V is TRBV4-3 and J is TRBJ2-3; D possibly matches TRBD1 or TRBD2 (6 bases each). V was clipped by 3 bases and J by 6 bases, with 19 bases between them. The germline V gene encodes CDR1 LGHNA and CDR2 YSLEER. CDR3 size: 16 residues. The CDR3 region has the DNA TGCGCCAGCAGCCAGCCCACGGGGGCTTCACCCGATACGCAGTATTTT. Amino acid sequence: CASSQPTGASPDTQYF.

The chain uses TRBV7-8 and TRBJ2-7; possibly TRBD2 for D (5 bases). This CDR3 spans 14 amino acids. The ends were cut back, 7 bases at V and 5 bases at J, with 18 bases in the middle. Germline lookup yields CDR1 SGHVS and CDR2 FQNEAQ. CDR3 loop: CASTVAKDWDEQYF. As DNA, the CDR3 is TGTGCCAGCACGGTAGCGAAAGACTGGGACGAGCAGTACTTC.

For this clone: Other DNA sequences of this sample code for an identical CDR3. The gene calls are TRBV5-1 and TRBJ2-7, with no clear D. The CDR3 consists of 12 residues. Germline-derived CDR1 and CDR2 are SGHRS and YFSETQ. The germline V and J ends were trimmed by 3 bases and 4 bases, with 8 bases remaining between them. The CDR3 DNA is TGCGCCAGCAGCTCTCCTTCATACGAGCAGTACTTC. Translation gives CASSSPSYEQYF.

The chain combines TRBV7-2 with TRBJ2-5; the match to TRBD2 covers 8 bases. The length of the CDR3 is 13 residues. Germline V CDR1 and CDR2: SGHTA, FQGNSA. Trimming removed 6 bases from V and 5 bases from J; junction bases left unmatched: 5. The CDR3 region is CASRRGDGETQYF. The CDR3 nucleotides read TGTGCCAGCAGGCGGGGGGATGGGGAGACCCAGTACTTC.

CDR3 protein: CASNRDINTGELFF. DNA for the CDR3: TGTGCCAGCAACCGGGACATAAATACCGGGGAGCTGTTTTTT. The chain employs TRBV2 and TRBJ2-2, with a weak D call TRBD1 (6 bases). The CDR3 is made up of 14 amino acids. Germline assignment: CDR1 SNHLY and CDR2 FYNNEI. V lost 7 bases and J lost 5, with 14 bases in between.

The V gene is TRBV29-1, the J gene TRBJ1-1, with 8 bases that match TRBD1. This CDR3 is 14 amino acids long. After removal of 3 bases from V and 1 base from J, the junction contained 4 bases not matched to a gene. The germline V gene encodes CDR1 SQVTM and CDR2 ANQGSEA. The CDR3 is CSVDQGAGNTEAFF. For the CDR3, the DNA is TGCAGCGTTGATCAGGGGGCCGGGAACACTGAAGCTTTCTTT.

The chain links TRBV23-1 to TRBJ1-5; TRBD1 matches 11 bases. TRBV23-1 is marked as an open reading frame, function uncertain. The CDR3 is 18 residues long. Unmatched junction bases numbered 13, after V lost 3 bases and J lost 6 bases. This CDR3 is CASSHPGTGGISGQPQHF. DNA for the CDR3: TGCGCCAGCAGTCATCCCGGGACAGGGGGAATCTCGGGTCAGCCCCAGCATTTT.

As to this clone: Distinct nucleotide sequences in the sample also encode this CDR3. The chain joins TRBV29-1 to TRBJ2-5, with TRBD1 identical over 9 bases. Per germline, CDR1 SQVTM and CDR2 ANQGSEA. This CDR3 region has 12 residues. Unmatched junction bases numbered 3, after V lost 7 bases and J lost 3 bases. The CDR3 is CSARQGEETQYF. CDR3 nucleotide sequence: TGCAGCGCCAGACAGGGGGAAGAGACCCAGTACTTC.

The chain uses TRBV7-9 and TRBJ2-7; possible D gene TRBD2, 7 bases. The CDR3 length is 12 residues. Germline CDR1 reads SEHNR; CDR2 reads FQNEAQ (reference sequence). With 1 base removed from V and 11 bases from J, the gap between germline ends came to 12 bases. The CDR3 coding sequence is TGTGCCAGCAGCTTAGACAGGGCGGGGGAGTACTTC. Translating it yields CASSLDRAGEYF.

This rearrangement joins TRBV30 to TRBJ2-7; a weak D match, TRBD2 (6 bases). Germline CDR1 reads GTSNPN; CDR2 reads SVGIG (reference sequence). V was clipped by 5 bases and J by 3 bases, with 14 bases between them. The CDR3 consists of 13 residues. CDR3 coding DNA: TGTGCCTGGGGTCATGGGGGGAGCTACGAGCAGTACTTC. Protein sequence: CAWGHGGSYEQYF.

The chain uses TRBV18 and TRBJ2-7; D call uncertain. Between the trimmed V and J ends, which lost 6 bases and 5 bases, there was a span of 20 bases. Germline CDR1 is KGHSH and CDR2 is LQKENI. There are 15 residues in the CDR3. For the CDR3, the DNA is TGTGCCAGCTCTCCTAGGACGGCGAGGAGAGACGAGCAGTACTTC. It codes for CASSPRTARRDEQYF.

This clone has just a few counts. Other DNA sequences of this sample code for an identical CDR3. This chain uses TRBV29-1 with TRBJ2-3; TRBD2 is a possible D gene (6 bases). V lost 6 bases to trimming and J lost 2 bases, with 12 bases between them. CDR3 length: 13 amino acids. Germline CDR1 reads SQVTM; CDR2 reads ANQGSEA. CDR3 in DNA: TGCAGCGTCGCGGGACGGAACACAGATACGCAGTATTTT. This gives the protein CSVAGRNTDTQYF.

This sequence joins TRBV18 and TRBJ2-1; no firm D call. The CDR3 runs to 15 residues. Germline-derived CDR1 and CDR2 are KGHSH and LQKENI. V lost 2 bases and J lost 5, with 13 bases in between. The CDR3 sequence is CASSPRRTNNNEQFF. Here the CDR3 DNA reads TGTGCCAGCTCACCAAGACGGACGAACAACAATGAGCAGTTCTTC.

V usage is TRBV2 and J usage is TRBJ2-7; D uncertain. V was cut by 6 bases and J by 5 bases, with 17 bases left in between. Germline V CDR1 and CDR2: SNHLY, FYNNEI. The CDR3 spans 14 residues. CDR3 nucleotide sequence: TGTGCCAGCAGCAAGGAACGGAATGGGGACGAGCAGTACTTC. As protein: CASSKERNGDEQYF. Combining the CDR3 with reference TRBV2 and TRBJ2-7 gives the whole variable domain EPEVTQTPSHQVTQMGQEVILRCVPISNHLYFYWYRQILGQKVEFLVSFYNNEISEKSEIFDDQFSVERPDGSNFTLKIRSTKLEDSAMYFCASSKERNGDEQYFGPGTRLTVT.

This clone was observed a few times. The rearrangement links TRBV29-1 to TRBJ2-1; 7 positions match TRBD1. The CDR3 consists of 15 residues. The J segment lost 1 base and the V segment lost 6 bases, leaving 9 bases of the junction unmatched. Germline CDR1 is SQVTM and CDR2 is ANQGSEA. CDR3 nucleotides: TGCAGCGTCCCCCGGACAGGCCAGTCCTACAATGAGCAGTTCTTC. It is translated as CSVPRTGQSYNEQFF.

This clone was detected only a few times. The rearrangement links TRBV28 to TRBJ2-1; possibly TRBD2 for D (6 bases). This CDR3 is 16 amino acids long. The V end lost 11 bases, the J end lost 0 bases, and 20 bases lay between the germline ends. Germline V gene lookup returns CDR1 MDHEN and CDR2 SYDVKM. For the CDR3, the DNA is TGTGCCCTCCGTAGGGTTGACGGGAGCTCCTACAATGAGCAGTTCTTC. This codes for CALRRVDGSSYNEQFF.

The J gene is TRBJ1-5, the V gene TRBV30, with D perhaps TRBD1 (6 bases). V was pared by 2 bases and J by 5 bases, with 10 bases between. CDR3 length: 13 amino acids. Germline CDR1 and CDR2: GTSNPN and SVGIG (reference sequence). The CDR3 protein is CAWSSQGHQPQHF. The CDR3 DNA reads as TGTGCCTGGAGTTCTCAGGGGCATCAGCCCCAGCATTTT.

This clone was seen a few times. This sample also contains other DNA sequences that code for the same CDR3. This chain links TRBV9 with TRBJ2-1, with no clear D. Per germline, CDR1 SGDLS and CDR2 YYNGEE. V lost 0 bases to trimming and J lost 3 bases, with 4 bases between them. This CDR3 spans 13 amino acids. CDR3 nucleotides: TGTGCCAGCAGCGTAGACAGCTACAATGAGCAGTTCTTC. Translated: CASSVDSYNEQFF. Filled out from reference TRBV9 and TRBJ2-1, the complete variable domain reads DSGVTQTPKHLITATGQRVTLRCSPRSGDLSVYWYQQSLDQGLQFLIQYYNGEERAKGNILERFSAQQFPDLHSELNLSSLELGDSALYFCASSVDSYNEQFFGPGTRLTVL.

This clone has a single count. This rearrangement joins TRBV7-3 to TRBJ2-5; D uncertain. This CDR3 comprises 15 residues. The ends were cut back, 5 bases at V and 2 bases at J, with 15 bases in the middle. Germline assignment: CDR1 SGHTA and CDR2 FQGTGA. Written as DNA, the CDR3 is TGTGCCAGCAGCCCTGTTTCTGGAACGCAAGAGACCCAGTACTTC. It is translated as CASSPVSGTQETQYF.

This clone has a handful of counts. The CDR3 sequence: CASSLGTVGADTQYF. The CDR3 region has the DNA TGCGCCAGCAGCTTGGGGACAGTAGGGGCTGATACGCAGTATTTT. The rearrangement uses TRBV5-1 and TRBJ2-3; D may be TRBD1 (6 bases). The CDR3 extends over 15 amino acids. V was pared by 0 bases and J by 6 bases, with 14 bases between. Looked up from germline, CDR1 is SGHRS and CDR2 is YFSETQ.

The chain has TRBV30 and TRBJ1-4; D call uncertain. The germline V gene encodes CDR1 GTSNPN and CDR2 SVGIG (reference sequence). The CDR3 spans 14 residues. V was clipped by 0 bases and J by 5 bases, with 10 bases between them. CDR3 loop: CAWSVRRNNEKLFF. As DNA, the CDR3 is TGTGCCTGGAGTGTACGGCGTAACAATGAAAAACTGTTTTTT.

This clone was seen more than once but under ten times. The V and J genes are TRBV10-3 and TRBJ2-7; 7 nucleotides align to TRBD2. Germline trimming cut 10 bases from V and 2 bases from J; bases unmatched to any gene: 8. Germline V gene data show CDR1 as ENHRY and CDR2 as SYGVKD. There are 13 residues in the CDR3. Written as DNA, the CDR3 is TGTGCCAATGGGGACTACCCGACCTACGAGCAGTACTTC. This sequence encodes CANGDYPTYEQYF.

The V gene is TRBV2, the J gene TRBJ2-7; D is perhaps TRBD2 (5 bases). Germline V gives CDR1 SNHLY, CDR2 FYNNEI. The CDR3 loop spans 10 amino acids. The germline V and J ends were trimmed by 3 bases and 11 bases, with 8 bases remaining between them. CDR3 in DNA: TGTGCCAGCAGTGACCCGGGGAAGTACTTC. It is translated as CASSDPGKYF.

V is TRBV18 and J is TRBJ2-2; perhaps TRBD1 as D (6 bases). The V and J ends lost 8 bases and 5 bases respectively, with 15 bases between them. This CDR3 spans 14 amino acids. Germline CDR1 and CDR2: KGHSH and LQKENI. The CDR3 DNA sequence: TGTGCCAGCACACAGGGTCTAGGAACCGGGGAGCTGTTTTTT. Amino acid sequence: CASTQGLGTGELFF.

This clone was found a few times. The chain links TRBV30 to TRBJ2-1, with D perhaps matching TRBD1 (5 bases). Trimming stripped 5 bases from V and 6 bases from J, with 11 bases between. Germline CDR1 reads GTSNPN; CDR2 reads SVGIG (reference sequence). The CDR3 runs to 12 residues. The CDR3 reads CAWGQRTNEQFF. CDR3 nucleotides: TGTGCCTGGGGACAAAGGACCAATGAGCAGTTCTTC.

There are a few counts of this clone. The J gene is TRBJ1-1, the V gene TRBV7-9, with a weak D call TRBD1 (6 bases). The CDR3 loop spans 12 amino acids. Germline CDR1 reads SEHNR; CDR2 reads FQNEAQ (reference sequence). Deletions cut 5 bases from V and 8 bases from J, with 12 bases between. The CDR3 DNA follows: TGTGCCAGCAGCGTAGGACAGACCGAAGCTTTCTTT. Its protein product is CASSVGQTEAFF.

The chain links TRBV30 to TRBJ1-2, with no clear D. CDR1 and CDR2 (germline): GTSNPN, SVGIG (reference sequence). The germline V and J ends were trimmed by 1 base and 3 bases, with 12 bases remaining between them. The CDR3 is 14 amino acids. The CDR3: CAWSEERDDYGYTF. Written as DNA, the CDR3 is TGTGCCTGGAGTGAAGAAAGGGATGACTATGGCTACACCTTC.